This is a list of T cell receptor beta chains from one sample in a study of cytomegalovirus exposure and HLA in healthy donors. TCRdb's copy holds only in-frame clones and misses some; the assay was immunoSEQ multiplex PCR. This table has some 100,000 clones, approximately 73% appearing once. The specimen sequenced was PBMCs. The receptors shown here come from a woman between 45 and 65 years old in good health and CMV-seropositive. Each CDR3 is given with its conserved first and last residue. The D gene is left open where the match is weak. Clone sizes are given selectively: once, few, many, or a class where the clone is expanded.

>TRBD1|TRBJ1-2|few|TRBV5-1
TGCGCCAGCTGGGACAGGGGGAACCTCTATGGCTACACCTTC
CASWDRGNLYGYTF
>NA|TRBJ1-2|NA|TRBV25-1
TGTGCCAGCAGTGAGGGGGGTAACTATGGCTACACCTTC
CASSEGGNYGYTF
>TRBD2|TRBJ2-7|NA|TRBV7-8
TGTGCCAGCAGCTCTCTAGCGGGTGTGGGGGAGCAGTACTTC
CASSSLAGVGEQYF
>TRBD2|TRBJ2-7|NA|TRBV27
TGTGCCAGCAGTTCCGGACTAGCGGGATCCCACGAGCAGTACTTC
CASSSGLAGSHEQYF
>TRBD2|TRBJ2-1|NA|TRBV6-1
TGTGCCAGCAGTGTTAGCGGGTCGCTCTACAATGAGCAGTTCTTC
CASSVSGSLYNEQFF
>NA|TRBJ1-5|few|TRBV15
TGTGCCACCAGCCAAGATCGCGGGGGAAGCAATCAGCCCCAGCATTTT
CATSQDRGGSNQPQHF
>NA|TRBJ2-7|NA|TRBV6-5
TGTGCCAGCAGTTACAGCTCCGGGATACTCTCCTACGAGCAGTACTTC
CASSYSSGILSYEQYF
>NA|TRBJ1-4|few|TRBV18
TGTGCCAGCTCATCACAGGGAGGAAATGAAAAACTGTTTTTT
CASSSQGGNEKLFF
>TRBD1|TRBJ2-7|NA|TRBV27
TGTGCCAGCAGTTTATTGAGCACGGGACAGGGGGCAAGTGAGCAGTACTTC
CASSLLSTGQGASEQYF
>TRBD1|TRBJ1-2|NA|TRBV5-1
TGCGCCAGCAAAGACAGGGAGTACTATGGCTACACCTTC
CASKDREYYGYTF
>NA|TRBJ2-3|NA|TRBV5-4
TGTGCCAGCAGCGGGGCCGCCGCCGATACGCAGTATTTT
CASSGAAADTQYF
>NA|TRBJ1-1|NA|TRBV4-1
TGCGCCAGCAGCCAACAGGGAACGAACACTGAAGCTTTCTTT
CASSQQGTNTEAFF
>NA|TRBJ2-1|NA|TRBV30
TGTGCCTGGAGTGGGGACGCCTGGACAGCCAGCTCCTACAATGAGCAGTTCTTC
CAWSGDAWTASSYNEQFF